This T cell receptor beta chain was observed in a study of cytomegalovirus exposure and HLA in healthy donors. The CDR3 runs to 15 residues. V was clipped by 7 bases and J by 0 bases, with 13 bases between them. The germline V gene encodes CDR1 MNHEY and CDR2 SVGAGI. This clone has just a few counts. The target antigen is unknown. Regarding the study as a whole: Among the CMV-associated chains, three were confirmed in vitro as specific for CMV antigens. Overall, about 160 TCR beta chains were annotated as cytomegalovirus-associated.

A multiplex PCR was run with 60 Vbeta primers and 13 Jbeta primers. Measured with immunoSEQ multiplex PCR; TCRdb has only the in-frame clones, and not every one. The sample carries around 150,000 clones, 55% to 70% recorded once. Donors were nominally healthy when sampled, though unrecorded immune exposures were likely. Sequenced: PBMCs. The gene calls are TRBV6-5 and TRBJ1-5; unclear D gene. The receptor was isolated from a woman in her fifties or sixties in good health and CMV-seropositive. This CDR3 reads CASKVGLSSNQPQHF. CDR3 coding DNA: TGTGCCAGCAAGGTTGGACTTAGTAGCAATCAGCCCCAGCATTTT.